Only a few counts were recorded for the clone carrying this TCR beta chain. The antigen is not known. Every participating donor contributed approximately 9.5 milliliters of peripheral blood through a draw. The trim removed 4 bases at V and 5 bases at J, leaving 8 bases unmatched. The CDR3 spans 15 residues. The germline CDR1 and CDR2 sequences are SGHRS and YFSETQ. The data are from a study of blood T cells in healthy people across ages. Regarding the study as a whole: Older individuals had lower TCR beta diversity per million T cells (the decline was roughly linear).

A second PCR of 7 to 11 cycles used a sample-barcoded 5' primer and a J-beta primer mix. TCRdb re-derived calls from the 5' RACE reads in MiXCR, one entry per CDR3 protein. The sample includes fewer than 1,000,000 distinct CDR3 sequences, around 42% of them seen just once. The chain joins TRBV5-1 to TRBJ2-1; 8 bases fit TRBD1. This TCR derives from a man in his 60s in good health. The sample comprised blood. CDR3 sequence: CASSPQGGKDNEQFF. The CDR3 DNA sequence: TGCGCCAGCAGCCCACAGGGGGGAAAAGACAATGAGCAGTTCTTC.